Described below is a single T cell receptor beta chain sequence and its context. TCR beta CDR3 regions were amplified from RNA transcripts. An initial round of RT-PCR targeting the TCR CDR3 relied on the HTBI primer set. One entry per CDR3 protein results from TCRdb running MiXCR on the multiplex PCR reads. The repertoire holds fewer than 550,000 distinct CDR3 sequences, with roughly 25% as singletons. The data stem from a study of T cells in Graves' hyperthyroidism and ophthalmopathy. Investigators excluded patients with uncontrolled infection, other autoimmune disease, pregnancy or lactation. A roughly 9.7 ml volume of fresh peripheral blood provided the PBMCs. This CDR3 region has 15 residues. The V and J ends lost 6 bases and 6 bases, in that order; junction bases with no gene match: 13. Germline V gene sequence: CDR1 SGHRS, CDR2 YFSETQ.

V is TRBV5-1 and J is TRBJ1-2; TRBD1 agrees at 8 bases. The TCR originated in a woman in her 30s with Graves' ophthalmopathy. Sequencing was done on a sample of blood. CDR3 protein: CASTTTQGARNGYTF. The CDR3 region has the DNA TGCGCCAGCACTACCACTCAGGGGGCGCGGAATGGCTACACCTTC.